This T cell receptor beta chain was sequenced in a study of cytomegalovirus exposure and HLA in healthy donors. Study-level background: Across more than 350 genotyped donors, 65% to 90% landed in the Caucasian-associated ancestry cluster. Findings of the study overall: Relative to equally common others, HLA-associated TCR beta chains showed greater clonal expansion in a later analysis. Per a later analysis, approximately 16,000 TCR beta sequences showed association with HLA alleles at 0.05 false discovery rate.

The PCR was carried out with 60 Vbeta primers and 13 Jbeta primers. Some clones are missing from TCRdb's copy, which holds only in-frame ones; the method was immunoSEQ multiplex PCR. The profile covers 170,000 or so clones, with around four fifths appearing a single time and roughly 1.4% taken by the ten largest. After removal of 3 bases from V and 3 bases from J, the junction contained 5 bases not matched to a gene. This CDR3 comprises 14 residues. The germline gives CDR1 KGHSH, CDR2 LQKENI. Notes on this clone: Its antigen is currently unknown.

The rearrangement joins TRBV18 to TRBJ2-7; 7 positions agree with TRBD1. Sequenced: PBMCs. The clonotype originates from a young woman in good health and CMV-seropositive. DNA for the CDR3: TGTGCCAGCTCACCCGGACAGGTGCTCTACGAGCAGTACTTC. Translated: CASSPGQVLYEQYF.